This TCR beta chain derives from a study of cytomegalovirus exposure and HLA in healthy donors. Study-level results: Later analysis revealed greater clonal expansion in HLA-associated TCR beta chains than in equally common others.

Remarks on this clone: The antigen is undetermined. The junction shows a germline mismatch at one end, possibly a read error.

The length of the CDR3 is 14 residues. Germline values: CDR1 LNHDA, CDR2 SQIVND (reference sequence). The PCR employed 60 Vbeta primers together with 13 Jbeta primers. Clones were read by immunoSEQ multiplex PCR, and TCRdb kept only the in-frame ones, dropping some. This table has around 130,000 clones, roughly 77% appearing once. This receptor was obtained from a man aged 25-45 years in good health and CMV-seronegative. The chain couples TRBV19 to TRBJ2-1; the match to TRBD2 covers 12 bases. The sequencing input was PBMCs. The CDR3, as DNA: TGTGCCAGTAGTATAGTGCCTAGCGGGAGGGCCCGGATCTTC. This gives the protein CASSIVPSGRARIF.